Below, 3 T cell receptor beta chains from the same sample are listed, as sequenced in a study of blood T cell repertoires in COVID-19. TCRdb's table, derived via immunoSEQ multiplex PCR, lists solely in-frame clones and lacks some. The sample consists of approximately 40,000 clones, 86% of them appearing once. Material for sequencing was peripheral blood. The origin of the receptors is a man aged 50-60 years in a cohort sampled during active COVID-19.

The CDR3 region is CASSPTQDDQPQHF. The DNA for the CDR3 is TGCGCCAGCAGTCCTACACAGGACGATCAGCCCCAGCATTTT. This chain uses TRBV4-3 with TRBJ1-5; perhaps TRBD1 as D (5 bases). This CDR3 contains 14 residues. The V gene's germline CDR1 is LGHNA and CDR2 YSLEER. V was cut by 6 bases and J by 5 bases, with 14 bases left in between.

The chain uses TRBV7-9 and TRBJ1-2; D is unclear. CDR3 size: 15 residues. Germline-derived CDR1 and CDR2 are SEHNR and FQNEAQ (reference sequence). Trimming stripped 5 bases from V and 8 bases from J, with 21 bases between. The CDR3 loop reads CASSRPGRTDGGYTF. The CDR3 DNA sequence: TGTGCCAGCAGCCGCCCCGGGAGAACAGACGGGGGCTACACCTTC.

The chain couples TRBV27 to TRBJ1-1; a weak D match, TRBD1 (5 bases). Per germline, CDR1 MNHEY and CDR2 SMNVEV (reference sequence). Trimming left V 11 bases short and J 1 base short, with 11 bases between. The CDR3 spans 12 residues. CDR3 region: CASREGNTEAFF. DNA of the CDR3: TGTGCCTCCAGGGAGGGGAACACTGAAGCTTTCTTT.